The T cell receptor (beta chain) under discussion was sequenced for a study of chemoradiotherapy in HPV16-positive cancers. Trimming pared 5 bases from V and 5 bases from J, leaving 18 bases between. The V gene's germline CDR1 is KGHSH and CDR2 LQKENI. This CDR3 comprises 15 residues. Profiling relied on immunoSEQ multiplex PCR, and the TCRdb table lists in-frame clones only, not all of them. The table has roughly 14,000 clones, more than 75% seen once. The receptor's source is a human donor with HPV-associated anogenital cancer. The sequencing here drew on blood, taken from a patient who underwent chemoradiotherapy. The genes are TRBV18 and TRBJ1-1; D is possibly TRBD1 (6 bases). The CDR3 DNA reads TGTGCCAGCTCATATCCAGGGGCTTTCTATACTGAAGCTTTCTTT. Protein product: CASSYPGAFYTEAFF.